This entry concerns a single T cell receptor beta chain. The CDR3 spans 15 residues. CDR1 SEHNR and CDR2 FQNEAQ come from the germline V gene (reference sequence). The ends were cut back, 1 base at V and 0 bases at J, with 10 bases in the middle. These data belong to a study of blood T cell repertoires in COVID-19. Study as a whole: Samples representing acute and convalescent COVID-19 were sourced from the United States, Italy and Spain. The analysed material was cDNA or gDNA that came from T cells, B-cell-depleted T cells, or PBMCs.

Sequencing was performed with immunoSEQ multiplex PCR; in TCRdb, only in-frame clones are kept and a portion is missing. The repertoire holds more than 250,000 clones, with roughly 84% as singletons. The sample taken for sequencing was peripheral blood. This chain links TRBV7-9 with TRBJ2-7, with D tentatively TRBD1 (6 bases). This receptor was obtained from a man aged 50-59 years with active or convalescent COVID-19. The CDR3 sequence is CASSLGQVSSYEQYF. The DNA of the CDR3 is TGTGCCAGCAGCTTAGGACAGGTGAGCTCCTACGAGCAGTACTTC.